The T cell receptor (beta chain) under discussion was sequenced for a study of quantifying T cell responses using KT2 cells. The overall study: RNA was reverse transcribed with TCR alpha and beta constant-region primers. The T4 ligation step was estimated to exceed 8% efficiency under optimum conditions.

This clonotype has more than one count but fewer than ten. A single-stranded UMI oligo with SP2 sequence was ligated to cDNA 3' ends. An equimolar mix of RC1.1 and RC1.2 primed the beta chain across TRBC1 and TRBC2. TCRdb itself ran the UMI-ligation and nested PCR reads through MiXCR, one entry per CDR3 protein. Among just under 50,000 distinct CDR3 sequences, under 14% were seen once, and the ten largest hold more than 9%. The V segment lost 0 bases and the J segment 4 bases; nucleotides outside the gene matches: 8. This CDR3 region has 17 residues. Germline V gene data show CDR1 as KGHSH and CDR2 as LQKENI.

The V call is TRBV18, the J call TRBJ1-3; 8 bases line up with TRBD1. Material: PBMCs spiked with cells of the T cell clone KT2. This receptor was identified in a human donor. The CDR3 DNA reads TGTGCCAGCTCACCACCTTATGCCAGGGGGCGCGGAAACACCATATATTTT. It translates to CASSPPYARGRGNTIYF.